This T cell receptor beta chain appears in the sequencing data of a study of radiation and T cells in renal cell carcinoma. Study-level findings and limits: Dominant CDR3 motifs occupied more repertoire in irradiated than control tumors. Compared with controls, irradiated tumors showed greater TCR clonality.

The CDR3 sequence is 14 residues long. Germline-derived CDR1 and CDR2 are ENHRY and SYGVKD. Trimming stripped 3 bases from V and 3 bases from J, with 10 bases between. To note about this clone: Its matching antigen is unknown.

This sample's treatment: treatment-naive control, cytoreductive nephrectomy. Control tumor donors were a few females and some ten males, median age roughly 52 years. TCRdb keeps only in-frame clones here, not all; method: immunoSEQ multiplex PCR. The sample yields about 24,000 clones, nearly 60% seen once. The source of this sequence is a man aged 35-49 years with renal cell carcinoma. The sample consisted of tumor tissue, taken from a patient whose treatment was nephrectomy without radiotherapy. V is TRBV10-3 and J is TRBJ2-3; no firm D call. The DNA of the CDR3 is TGTGCCATCAGTGATGCGGCAAAAACAGATACGCAGTATTTT. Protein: CAISDAAKTDTQYF.